The rows below give T cell receptor beta chains drawn from one sample of a study of response to subunit inactivated influenza vaccine. TCRdb itself ran the RT-PCR reads through MiXCR, one entry per CDR3 protein. This sample has about 620,000 distinct CDR3 sequences, with approximately 12% found just once. This sample comprised PBMCs from blood, obtained on the day of vaccination. These receptors all come from a man aged 50 to 59 who received an inactivated influenza vaccine. Both conserved end residues are part of each CDR3.

V gene	CDR3 protein
TRBV2	CASSDDGVTYEQYF
TRBV10-3	CAISVSLNNEQFF
TRBV12-3/TRBV12-4	CASSQARISTGELFF
TRBV28	CASSYPDGGSYEQYF
TRBV11-2	CASSLGAGLAGWNTGELFF
TRBV28	CASRDPGHSYEQYF
TRBV12-3/TRBV12-4	CASSRVPIYEQYF
TRBV7-9	CASSLTISTDTQYF
TRBV20-1	CSAREGGRERETQYF
TRBV5-1	CASSPDNPSTDTQYF
TRBV7-6	CASSLADSNIQYF
TRBV4-1	CASSQDLRGTFAFF
TRBV4-3	CASSQGSSNYGYTF
TRBV12-3/TRBV12-4	CASSLGGDQETQYF
TRBV5-1	CASSLWAASEYNEQFF
TRBV20-1	CSAEKTSGGHEQYF
TRBV12-3/TRBV12-4	CASRGYFYNEQFF
TRBV5-1	CATGETDTQYF
TRBV4-3	CASSAGPEQYF
TRBV12-3/TRBV12-4	CASSRAGLSPAKNIQYF
TRBV5-1	CASRSTGAEKLFF
TRBV11-2	CASSNRDSGYNEQFF
TRBV20-1	CSARDPASATDTQYF
TRBV9	CASSARGLAGELFF
TRBV21-1	CASSPQGAAYEQYF
TRBV3-1	CASSQVLAGVKEQYF
TRBV7-2	CASSPPRQGPSPLHF
TRBV4-3	CASSQEFRADTGELFF
TRBV12-3/TRBV12-4	CASSFAANNEQFF
TRBV12-3/TRBV12-4	CASSKTSGWGTDTQYF
TRBV7-9	CASTFRGRRNNEQFF
TRBV10-3	CAISEFGTPNQPQHF
TRBV30	CAGYKNTEAFF
TRBV12-3/TRBV12-4	CASSNGTGAYNEQFF
TRBV12-3/TRBV12-4	CASSLMAGVNNEQFF
TRBV2	CATSDRATDTQYF
TRBV20-1	CSARDLAGADTQYF
TRBV4-1	CASSPTGNPYGYTF
TRBV7-8	CASSESSGIGGMMQYF
TRBV20-1	CSARIRSYTDTQYF
TRBV25-1	CASSPGAGSNQPQHF
TRBV6-2/TRBV6-3	CASSSQGYTITEAFF
TRBV20-1	CSATILNEQFF
TRBV7-2	CASSARDRGFYEQYF
TRBV11-2	CASRRIGSSYNEQFF
TRBV4-1	CASSQHDRVVEKLFF
TRBV28	CASMRRPLNQPQHF
TRBV20-1	CSTSRTLRNTIYF
TRBV5-1	CASSLNTGVSTDTQYF
TRBV6-1	CASRDPGTRGELFF
TRBV30	CAWSAAPGTYEQYF
TRBV7-9	CASSSHRGLSYNEQFF
TRBV14	CASNPLAGGSNEQFF
TRBV6-5	CASSSGQGAGTQYF
TRBV2	CASSPTSGSGDEQFF
TRBV20-1	CSARDFLGGDIQYF
TRBV12-3/TRBV12-4	CASSLDQGSNQPQHF
TRBV20-1	CSGGDSNQPQHF
TRBV29-1	CSVGGPGYTF